This TCR beta chain stems from a study of OX40 agonist ivuxolimab in advanced cancers. As for the study more broadly: Ivuxolimab, which targeted the costimulatory receptor OX40 (CD134), was an agonistic, fully human IgG2 monoclonal antibody. Intravenous ivuxolimab was administered to patients every 2 weeks at six dose levels: 0.01, 0.1, 0.3, 1.5, 3 and 10 mg/kg. Among the 50 to 55 dose-escalation patients, around 19 had hepatocellular carcinoma, 15 melanoma, 9 renal cell carcinoma and 9 head and neck cancer. In the dose-escalation cohort, more than 75% of patients were male, and the mean age was approximately 60 years, with a range of roughly 23 to 85. Patients were allowed to have had prior anti-PD-1, anti-PD-L1 or anti-CTLA-4 therapy, and around 41% of the dose-escalation patients had previously received checkpoint inhibitors. Partial responses occurred in three dose-escalation patients: two with cutaneous melanoma and one with hepatocellular carcinoma. Peripheral TCRbeta sequencing aimed to test whether ivuxolimab altered TCR sequence diversity and caused clonal T-cell expansion. The paper describes the monotherapy dose-escalation part (N of about 47 patients) of the phase I trial of ivuxolimab.

About this clone itself: The target of this receptor is not known. It has no much larger one-base neighbor in the sample; base qualities were not kept.

The paper as a whole reports these results and caveats: Low levels of normalized T-cell clonal expansion were also seen in some nonresponding patients. In the 0.1-3.0 mg/kg groups, partial responders had among the lowest normalized peripheral clonal expansion, particularly in CD8+ T cells. The antigen specificity of the clonally expanded peripheral T cells was not determined. At doses of 0.1 to 3.0 mg/kg, clonal expansion of both CD4+ and CD8+ T cells in blood was seen between baseline and week 6. After ivuxolimab, expanded clones were on average more numerous among CD8+ T cells than among CD4+ T cells.

For sequencing of the TCRbeta CDR3 region, genomic DNA was extracted from the sorted cells. TCRbeta CDR3 regions were sequenced using the immunoSEQ Assay. Entries here come from immuneACCESS through TCRdb and include only in-frame sequences with V and J called. Some clones fail to appear in such tables; in the studies checked, an unresolved V gene covers under half of the shortfall, and the cause of the remainder is unknown. The sample table lists 31,000 or so clones, approximately 84% of them with a count of one. The ten largest make up about 22% of the sample. The CDR3, from cysteine to phenylalanine, totals 18 residues. Left in the record is the CDR3 DNA by itself, 54 bases read in frame from the first base. After removal of 0 bases from V and 3 bases from J, the junction retains 11 bases not matched to a gene. CDR1 SQVTM and CDR2 ANQGSEA were looked up in the germline V gene. Patients with a history of autoimmune disease or receiving systemic immunosuppression were excluded from the trial. In every dose cohort, peripheral blood was drawn for TCR sequencing at baseline, cycle 4 day 1, and cycle 7 day 1. Samples were obtained from an open-label, multicenter, first-in-human phase I dose-escalation trial of ivuxolimab. Adults with locally advanced or metastatic melanoma, renal cell carcinoma, hepatocellular carcinoma or head and neck squamous cell carcinoma were enrolled in the trial. Before TCR sequencing, CD4+ T cells and CD8+ T cells from peripheral blood were sorted into separate populations.

The chain uses TRBV29-1 and TRBJ1-2; 12 nucleotides in the junction match TRBD1. The TCR was taken from an adult with an advanced solid tumor such as melanoma, head and neck, liver or kidney cancer. The source was CD4+ or CD8+ T cells sorted from blood, collected in a trial of the OX40 agonist ivuxolimab. The base sequence is TGCAGCGTTGAAGATCGGGGGGACAGGGGGCAGTTTGACTATGGCTACACCTTC. This is translated as CSVEDRGDRGQFDYGYTF. Joined to the reference TRBV29-1 and TRBJ1-2 proteins, this CDR3 gives the full variable domain: SAVISQKPSRDICQRGTSLTIQCQVDSQVTMMFWYRQQPGQSLTLIATANQGSEATYESGFVIDKFPISRPNLTFSTLTVSNMSPEDSSIYLCSVEDRGDRGQFDYGYTFGSGTRLTVV.